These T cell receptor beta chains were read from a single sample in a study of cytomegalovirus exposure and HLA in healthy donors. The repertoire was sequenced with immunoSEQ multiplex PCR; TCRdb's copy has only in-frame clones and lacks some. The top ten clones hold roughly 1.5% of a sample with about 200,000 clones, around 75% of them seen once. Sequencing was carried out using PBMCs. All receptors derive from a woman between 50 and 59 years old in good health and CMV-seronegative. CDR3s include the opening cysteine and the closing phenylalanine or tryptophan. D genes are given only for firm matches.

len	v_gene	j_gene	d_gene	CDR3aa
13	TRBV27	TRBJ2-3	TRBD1	CASSPGTVDAQYF
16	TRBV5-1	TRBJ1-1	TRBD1	CASSFIGTGANTEAFF
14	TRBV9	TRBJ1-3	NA	CASAPNFSGNTIYF
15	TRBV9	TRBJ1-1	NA	CASSVLQGQNTEAFF
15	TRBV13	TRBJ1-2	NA	CASSLSRLSDYGYTF
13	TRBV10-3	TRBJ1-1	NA	CAISREENTEAFF
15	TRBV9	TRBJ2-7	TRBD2	CASSVGTSGIDEQYF
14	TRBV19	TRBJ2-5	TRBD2	CASSIRGGLGSQYF
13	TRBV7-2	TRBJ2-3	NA	CASSARPTDTQYF
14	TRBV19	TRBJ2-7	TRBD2	CASSTRGGSYEQYF
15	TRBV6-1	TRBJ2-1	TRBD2	CASRTPGLAGNEQFF
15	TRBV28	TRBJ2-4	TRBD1	CASSPLGTGGNIQYF
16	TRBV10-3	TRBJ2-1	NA	CAISESERSGKNEQFF
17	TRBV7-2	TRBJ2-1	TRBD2	CASSLIAGGSSYNEQFF
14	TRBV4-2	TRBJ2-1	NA	CASSQDRGGDEQFF
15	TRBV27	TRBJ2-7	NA	CASSLRGAGSYEQYF
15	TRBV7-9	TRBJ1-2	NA	CASSLNTGPLYGYTF
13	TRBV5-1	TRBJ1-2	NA	CASSLDRADGYTF
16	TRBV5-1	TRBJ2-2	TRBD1	CASSSPLKTGVGELFF
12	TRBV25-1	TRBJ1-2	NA	CASSVNRDGYTF
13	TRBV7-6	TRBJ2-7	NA	CASSLGTAYEQYF
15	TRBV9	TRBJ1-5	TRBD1	CASSPDWDRAQPQHF
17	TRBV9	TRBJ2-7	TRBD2	CASSPSPQRGLSYEQYF
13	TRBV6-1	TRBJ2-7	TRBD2	CASSLAGSYEQYF
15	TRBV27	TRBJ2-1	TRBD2	CASRPGGRGGGEQFF
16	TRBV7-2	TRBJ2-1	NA	CASSLGRGLTYNEQFF
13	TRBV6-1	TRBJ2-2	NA	CARTSTTTGELFF
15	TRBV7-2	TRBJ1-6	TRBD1	CASSLAGQGESPLHF
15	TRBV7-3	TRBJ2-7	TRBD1	CASSFSGTGTYEQYF
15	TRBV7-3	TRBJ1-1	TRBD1	CASSLGPDRATEAFF
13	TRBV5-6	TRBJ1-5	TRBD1	CASSGGQDQPQHF
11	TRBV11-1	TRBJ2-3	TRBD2	CATTSGDTQYF
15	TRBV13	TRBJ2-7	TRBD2	CASSLGLAGRYEQYF
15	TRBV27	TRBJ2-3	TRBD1	CASSLRQGSTDTQYF
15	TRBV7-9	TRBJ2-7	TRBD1	CASSLEAGGAYEQYF
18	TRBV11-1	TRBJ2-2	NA	CASSSPIQGIMDTGELFF
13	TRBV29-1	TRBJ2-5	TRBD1	CSVRDRGKETQYF
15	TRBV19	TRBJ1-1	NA	CASIPPGMTNTEAFF
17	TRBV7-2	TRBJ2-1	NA	CASSLPTGLTYYNEQFF
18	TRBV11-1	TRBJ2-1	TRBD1	CASSNAGGTEGSYNEQFF